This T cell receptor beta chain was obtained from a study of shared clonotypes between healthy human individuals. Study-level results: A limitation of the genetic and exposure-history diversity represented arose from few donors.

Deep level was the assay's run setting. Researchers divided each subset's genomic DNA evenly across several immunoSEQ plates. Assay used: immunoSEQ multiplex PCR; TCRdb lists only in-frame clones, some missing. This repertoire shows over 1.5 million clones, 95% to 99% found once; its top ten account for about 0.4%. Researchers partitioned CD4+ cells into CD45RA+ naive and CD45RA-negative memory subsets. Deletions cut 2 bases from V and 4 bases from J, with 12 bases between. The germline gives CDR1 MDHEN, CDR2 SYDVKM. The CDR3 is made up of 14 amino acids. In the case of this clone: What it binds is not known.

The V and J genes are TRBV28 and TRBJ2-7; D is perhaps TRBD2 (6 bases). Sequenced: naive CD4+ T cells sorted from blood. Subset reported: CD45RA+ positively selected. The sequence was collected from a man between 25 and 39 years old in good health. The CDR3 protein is CASSLGGRPYEQYF. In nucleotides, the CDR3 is TGTGCCAGCAGTTTAGGTGGGAGGCCATACGAGCAGTACTTC.